Presented here are 14 T cell receptor beta chains from one specimen sequenced in a study of cytomegalovirus exposure and HLA in healthy donors. Primers for the PCR totalled 60 Vbeta and 13 Jbeta. The method was immunoSEQ multiplex PCR; TCRdb's version includes in-frame clones alone and lacks a portion of them. The sample carries approximately 150,000 clones, 68% recorded once. Sequenced material: PBMCs. Receptor source: a man aged 55 to 70 in good health and CMV-seronegative.

The chain is built from TRBV28 and TRBJ2-3; TRBD1 agrees at 7 bases. From germline, CDR1 is MDHEN and CDR2 SYDVKM. V lost 3 bases, J lost 7 bases, and 10 bases stayed unmatched. This CDR3 is 15 amino acids long. Here the CDR3 DNA reads TGTGCCAGCAGTTTGATTGGACAGGAAAGGAATACGCAGTATTTT. Residues: CASSLIGQERNTQYF. Full variable domain (outside the CDR3, taken from reference TRBV28 and TRBJ2-3): DVKVTQSSRYLVKRTGEKVFLECVQDMDHENMFWYRQDPGLGLRLIYFSYDVKMKEKGDIPEGYSVSREKKERFSLILESASTNQTSMYLCASSLIGQERNTQYFGPGTRLTVL.

This chain joins TRBV29-1 and TRBJ1-1, with TRBD1 matching 11 bases. Germline CDR1 SQVTM, CDR2 ANQGSEA. V shed 4 bases, J shed 2 bases, and the junction held 3 bases outside the gene matches. The CDR3 is 14 residues long. CDR3: CSVVGQGANTEAFF. The CDR3 DNA follows: TGCAGCGTTGTCGGACAGGGGGCAAACACTGAAGCTTTCTTT.

This clone is a singleton in its sample. The chain recombines TRBV30 with TRBJ1-1, with a possible D match to TRBD1 (5 bases). Germline assignment: CDR1 GTSNPN and CDR2 SVGIG (reference sequence). The ends were cut back, 3 bases at V and 4 bases at J, with 18 bases in the middle. CDR3 length: 15 amino acids. For the CDR3, the DNA is TGTGCCTGGAGGCCCCGTGGGGCCGTCGGCACTGAAGCTTTCTTT. Amino acids: CAWRPRGAVGTEAFF. The whole variable domain, filled in from reference TRBV30 and TRBJ1-1, reads SQTIHQWPATLVQPVGSPLSLECTVEGTSNPNLYWYRQAAGRGLQLLFYSVGIGQISSEVPQNLSASRPQDRQFILSSKKLLLSDSGFYLCAWRPRGAVGTEAFFGQGTRLTVV.

The chain is built from TRBV7-9 and TRBJ2-7, with TRBD2 identical over 7 bases. V lost 5 bases and J lost 0; bases outside the gene matches: 4. CDR3 length equals 14 residues. Germline-derived CDR1 and CDR2 are SEHNR and FQNEAQ (reference sequence). The chain's CDR3 is CASSPRDYSYEQYF. The CDR3 DNA sequence: TGTGCCAGCAGCCCGAGGGACTACTCCTACGAGCAGTACTTC.

This chain joins TRBV7-6 and TRBJ2-1, with 11 bases matching TRBD2. The V gene end was trimmed by 7 bases and the J gene end by 0 bases; junction bases not matched to a gene: 8. The germline V gene has CDR1 SGHVS and CDR2 FNYEAQ. CDR3 length: 17 residues. The CDR3 here is CASTVTSGSYSYNEQFF. The CDR3, as DNA: TGTGCCAGCACCGTTACTAGCGGGAGCTACTCCTACAATGAGCAGTTCTTC.

The V gene is TRBV7-9, the J gene TRBJ1-2, with 9 bases identical to TRBD1. CDR3 length equals 16 residues. The V gene's germline CDR1 is SEHNR and CDR2 FQNEAQ (reference sequence). Trimming took 3 bases from V and 4 from J; bases not matched to a gene: 9. This CDR3 reads CASSFGQGLSSYGYTF. The DNA of the CDR3 is TGTGCCAGCAGCTTCGGACAGGGGCTTTCCTCCTATGGCTACACCTTC.

J is TRBJ1-6 and V is TRBV5-6; D remains ambiguous. V was pared by 5 bases and J by 9 bases, with 18 bases between. The CDR3 contains 15 residues. From germline, CDR1 is SGHDT and CDR2 YYEEEE. The CDR3 loop is CASSRITQRLSPLHF. DNA for the CDR3: TGTGCCAGCAGTCGGATTACGCAGCGACTTTCACCCCTCCACTTT. The full variable domain, in which reference TRBV5-6 and TRBJ1-6 provide the parts outside the CDR3, is DAGVTQSPTHLIKTRGQQVTLRCSPKSGHDTVSWYQQALGQGPQFIFQYYEEEERQRGNFPDRFSGHQFPNYSSELNVNALLLGDSALYLCASSRITQRLSPLHFGNGTRLTVT.

V usage is TRBV7-8 and J usage is TRBJ2-4; D is uncertain. The V end lost 2 bases, the J end lost 0 bases, and 11 bases lay between the germline ends. This CDR3 has 16 amino acids. Germline lookup yields CDR1 SGHVS and CDR2 FQNEAQ. CDR3 in amino acids: CASSLTFELAKNIQYF. Here the CDR3 DNA reads TGTGCCAGCAGCTTAACTTTTGAACTAGCCAAAAACATTCAGTACTTC. The complete variable domain, with remaining parts taken from reference TRBV7-8 and TRBJ2-4, reads GAGVSQSPRYKVAKRGQDVALRCDPISGHVSLFWYQQALGQGPEFLTYFQNEAQLDKSGLPSDRFFAERPEGSVSTLKIQRTQQEDSAVYLCASSLTFELAKNIQYFGAGTRLSVL.

The sample holds a few counts of this clone. The chain links TRBV7-2 to TRBJ2-7, with 7 bases matching TRBD1. Germline trimming cut 5 bases from V and 3 bases from J; bases unmatched to any gene: 13. The CDR3 is made up of 16 amino acids. The germline V gene encodes CDR1 SGHTA and CDR2 FQGNSA. This CDR3 reads CASSPRLDRAYYEQYF. The CDR3 region has the DNA TGTGCCAGCAGCCCTAGATTAGACAGGGCGTACTACGAGCAGTACTTC.

This clone has just one count. The rearrangement links TRBV29-1 to TRBJ1-1, with TRBD1 matching 9 bases. With 6 bases clipped from V and 4 bases from J, the junction kept 6 bases outside the gene matches. Germline V lookup: CDR1 SQVTM, CDR2 ANQGSEA. The CDR3 has 13 residues. The CDR3 nucleotides read TGCAGCGTCCAACCGGGACAGGGCACTGAAGCTTTCTTT. Translating gives CSVQPGQGTEAFF.

The chain joins TRBV6-1 to TRBJ2-1, with 7 bases aligning to TRBD2. Germline CDR1 reads MNHNS; CDR2 reads SASEGT. The CDR3 loop spans 15 amino acids. V was clipped by 3 bases and J by 8 bases; unmatched bases: 10. The CDR3 region has the DNA TGTGCCAGCAGTGATAGGGGCGGGAGCTGGGATGAGCAGTTCTTC. It codes for CASSDRGGSWDEQFF.

V is TRBV19 and J is TRBJ2-1; TRBD2 is a possible D gene (5 bases). The V end was cut by 5 bases, the J end by 6 bases, with 14 bases between. The germline V gene has CDR1 LNHDA and CDR2 SQIVND (reference sequence). The CDR3 sequence is 14 residues long. CDR3 bases: TGTGCCAGTAGTCCCCAACTAGGTATCAATGAGCAGTTCTTC. Translation: CASSPQLGINEQFF.

V and J are TRBV27 and TRBJ1-1; 7 bases match TRBD1. Germline V CDR1 and CDR2: MNHEY, SMNVEV (reference sequence). Trimming removed 3 bases from V and 6 bases from J; junction bases left unmatched: 7. The CDR3 is 14 residues long. The CDR3: CASSFGDRVPEAFF. The CDR3 bases are TGTGCCAGCAGTTTCGGTGACAGGGTGCCTGAAGCTTTCTTT.

This chain joins TRBV5-4 and TRBJ2-2, with 9 bases lining up with TRBD1. The junction had 5 bases not matched to a gene; V was cut back by 0 bases and J by 5 bases. This CDR3 comprises 16 residues. CDR1 is SGHNT, CDR2 YYREEE, per germline (reference sequence). CDR3 sequence (DNA): TGTGCCAGCAGCTTGGGAATGGACAGGGGTACCGGGGAGCTGTTTTTT. Translating it yields CASSLGMDRGTGELFF. Together with reference TRBV5-4 and TRBJ2-2, the CDR3 gives the full variable domain: ETGVTQSPTHLIKTRGQQVTLRCSSQSGHNTVSWYQQALGQGPQFIFQYYREEENGRGNFPPRFSGLQFPNYSSELNVNALELDDSALYLCASSLGMDRGTGELFFGEGSRLTVL.